The following is a T cell receptor beta chain sequence with its context. An end of the junction differs from the germline gene, which may be a read error. It was from approximately 20-30 mg of unsorted bulk tissue that RNA and DNA were co-extracted. This sample is part of a study of tumor-infiltrating lymphocytes in primary liver carcinoma. About the research overall: Stage T1-T3 N0M0 and a size of about 4.2 to 10 cm characterized the tumors.

TCR beta cDNA was reverse-transcribed from roughly 520 ng of total RNA. The reaction used a constant-region primer and ProtoScript II reverse transcriptase. Three-round nested multiplex PCR performed with slightly modified ARM-PCR produced the TCR beta libraries. Rounds one and two of PCR, each of roughly 10 cycles, were primed with TRBV1-TRBV30 forward primers and a C-beta reverse primer. TCRdb called the multiplex PCR reads again in MiXCR, with one record for every CDR3 protein. Of 100,000 or so distinct CDR3 sequences in the sample, approximately 78% are singletons; the top ten hold 15% to 20%. There are 13 residues in the CDR3. Germline values: CDR1 ENHRY, CDR2 SYGVKD.

The sample taken for sequencing was liver tumor tissue from sampling region 3. Subset indicated: tumor region T3, left-lateral pole. The chain links TRBV10-3 to TRBJ1-5; TRBD1 is a possible D gene (6 bases). This TCR was sampled from a man aged 35 to 55 with primary liver carcinoma and hepatitis B virus infection. CDR3 amino acids: CAISESTGQRQHF. CDR3 sequence (DNA): TGCGCCATAAGTGAGTCGACAGGTCAGCGCCAGCATTTT.